This TCR beta chain was recovered during a study of vaccination and CD4 T cells after COVID-19. Study background: Treatment of control cultures consisted of a CEFX pool, an HIV-1 Nef pool, or no peptide.

Trimming removed 6 bases at V and 5 bases at J, with 14 bases between. Germline CDR1 is MNHNS and CDR2 is SASEGT. The CDR3 totals 15 residues. Note on this clonotype: Antigen: not known.

Sample treatment: roughly 11-day PBMC culture with coronavirus spike peptide pools or control peptides (ViraFEST assay). With peptide pools, ViraFEST first expanded antigen-specific T cells and afterwards sequenced their TCRs. Sequence data for DNA of cultured CD4+ T cells were generated by the Oncomine TCR Beta short-read assay. Using the QIAamp micro DNA kit, genomic DNA was extracted from the CD4+ T cells that had been cultured. Using its own MiXCR run on the PCR reads, TCRdb lists one record per CDR3 protein. The sample has more than 15,000 distinct CDR3 sequences, approximately 67% seen once. The sequenced sample consisted of CD4+ T cells from blood, cultured in vitro. The chain carries TRBV6-1 and TRBJ1-6; D is perhaps TRBD1 (5 bases). The TCR comes from a human donor who had recovered from COVID-19. The DNA of the CDR3 is TGTGCCAGCAGGCAGGGTTTATCTCATAATTCACCCCTCCACTTT. It encodes CASRQGLSHNSPLHF.